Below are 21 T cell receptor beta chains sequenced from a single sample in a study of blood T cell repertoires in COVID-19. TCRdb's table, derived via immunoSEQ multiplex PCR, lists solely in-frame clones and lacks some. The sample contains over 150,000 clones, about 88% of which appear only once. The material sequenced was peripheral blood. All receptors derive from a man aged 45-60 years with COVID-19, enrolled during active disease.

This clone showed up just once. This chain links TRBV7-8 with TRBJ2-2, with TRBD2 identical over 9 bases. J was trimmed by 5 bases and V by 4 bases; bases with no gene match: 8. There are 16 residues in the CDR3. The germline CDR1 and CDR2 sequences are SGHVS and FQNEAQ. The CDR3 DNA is TGTGCCAGCAGCTCACTTAGGGGACTAGCAACCGGGGAGCTGTTTTTT. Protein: CASSSLRGLATGELFF. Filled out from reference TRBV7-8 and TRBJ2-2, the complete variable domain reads GAGVSQSPRYKVAKRGQDVALRCDPISGHVSLFWYQQALGQGPEFLTYFQNEAQLDKSGLPSDRFFAERPEGSVSTLKIQRTQQEDSAVYLCASSSLRGLATGELFFGEGSRLTVL.

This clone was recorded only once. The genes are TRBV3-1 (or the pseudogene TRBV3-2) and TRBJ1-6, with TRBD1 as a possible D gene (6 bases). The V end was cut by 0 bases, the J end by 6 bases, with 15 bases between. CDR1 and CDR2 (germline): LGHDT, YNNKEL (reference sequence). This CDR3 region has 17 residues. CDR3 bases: TGTGCCAGCAGCCAAGAGGGGCAGGGGCGGGTTAATTCACCCCTCCACTTT. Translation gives CASSQEGQGRVNSPLHF.

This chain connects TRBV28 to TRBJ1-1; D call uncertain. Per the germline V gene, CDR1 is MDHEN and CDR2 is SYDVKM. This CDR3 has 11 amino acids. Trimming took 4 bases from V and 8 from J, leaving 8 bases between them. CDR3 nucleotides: TGTGCCAGCAGTTCCCCCCGGGAAGCTTTCTTT. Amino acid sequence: CASSSPREAFF.

CDR3: CASSAHGGAISYEQYF. The CDR3 region has the DNA TGTGCCAGCAGCGCCCACGGGGGGGCGATTTCCTACGAGCAGTACTTC. The chain uses TRBV9 and TRBJ2-7; the match to TRBD2 covers 8 bases. The CDR3 totals 16 residues. J was trimmed by 1 base and V by 3 bases; bases with no gene match: 9. The germline V gene has CDR1 SGDLS and CDR2 YYNGEE.

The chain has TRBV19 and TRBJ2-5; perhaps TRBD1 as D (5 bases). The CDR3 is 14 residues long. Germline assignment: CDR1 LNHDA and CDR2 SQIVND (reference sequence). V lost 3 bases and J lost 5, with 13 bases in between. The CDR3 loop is CASSIQGGWETQYF. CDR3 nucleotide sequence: TGTGCCAGTAGTATCCAGGGCGGATGGGAGACCCAGTACTTC.

In DNA form, the CDR3 reads TGCGCCAGCAGCAGGGGGGCACAGGGGAGCTCTGGAAACACCATATATTTT. Amino acid sequence: CASSRGAQGSSGNTIYF. V and J are TRBV5-1 and TRBJ1-3, with 7 bases fitting TRBD1. J lost 0 bases, V lost 4 bases, and 10 bases had no gene match. The CDR3 spans 17 residues. Germline lookup yields CDR1 SGHRS and CDR2 YFSETQ.

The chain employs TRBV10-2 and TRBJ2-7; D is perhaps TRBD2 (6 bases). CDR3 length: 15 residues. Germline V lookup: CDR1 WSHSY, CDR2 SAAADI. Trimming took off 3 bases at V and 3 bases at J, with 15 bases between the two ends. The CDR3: CASSDTGLANYEQYF. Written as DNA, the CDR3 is TGCGCCAGCAGTGACACCGGCCTAGCGAACTACGAGCAGTACTTC.

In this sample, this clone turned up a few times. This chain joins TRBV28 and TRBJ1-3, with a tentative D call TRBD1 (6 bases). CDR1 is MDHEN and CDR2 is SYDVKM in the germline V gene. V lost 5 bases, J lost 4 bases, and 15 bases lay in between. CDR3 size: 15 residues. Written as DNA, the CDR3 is TGTGCCAGCAGTCCTACAGGGTTTTACGGAAACACCATATATTTT. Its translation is CASSPTGFYGNTIYF.

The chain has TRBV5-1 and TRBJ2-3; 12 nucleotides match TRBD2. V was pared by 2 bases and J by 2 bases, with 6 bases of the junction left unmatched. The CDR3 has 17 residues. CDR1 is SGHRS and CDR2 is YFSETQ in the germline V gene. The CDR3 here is CASSFPTSGGNTDTQYF. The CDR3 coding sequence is TGCGCCAGCAGCTTCCCGACTAGCGGGGGAAACACAGATACGCAGTATTTT.

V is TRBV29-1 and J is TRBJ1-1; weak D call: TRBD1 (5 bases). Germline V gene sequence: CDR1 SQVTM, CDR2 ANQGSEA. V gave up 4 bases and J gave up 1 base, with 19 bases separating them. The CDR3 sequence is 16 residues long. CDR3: CSVALLVAGPNTEAFF. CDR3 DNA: TGCAGCGTTGCTCTATTGGTGGCAGGGCCGAACACTGAAGCTTTCTTT.

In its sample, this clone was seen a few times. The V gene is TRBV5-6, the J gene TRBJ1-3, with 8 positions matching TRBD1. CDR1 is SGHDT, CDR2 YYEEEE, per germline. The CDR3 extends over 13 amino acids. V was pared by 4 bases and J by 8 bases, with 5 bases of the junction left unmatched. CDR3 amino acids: CASSVTGGDTIYF. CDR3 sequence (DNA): TGTGCCAGCAGCGTAACAGGGGGAGACACCATATATTTT.

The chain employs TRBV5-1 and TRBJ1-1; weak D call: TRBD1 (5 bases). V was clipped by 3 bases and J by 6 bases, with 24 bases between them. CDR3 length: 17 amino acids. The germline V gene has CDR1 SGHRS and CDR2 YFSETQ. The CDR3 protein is CASSSFPTFGGLSEAFF. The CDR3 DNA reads TGCGCCAGCAGCTCGTTCCCCACCTTCGGGGGACTTTCTGAAGCTTTCTTT.

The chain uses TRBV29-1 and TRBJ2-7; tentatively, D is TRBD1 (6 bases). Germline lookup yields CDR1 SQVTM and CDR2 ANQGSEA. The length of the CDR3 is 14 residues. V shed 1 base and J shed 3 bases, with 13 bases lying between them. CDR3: CSVEARQGSYEQYF. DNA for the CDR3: TGCAGCGTTGAAGCTCGGCAGGGGAGCTACGAGCAGTACTTC.

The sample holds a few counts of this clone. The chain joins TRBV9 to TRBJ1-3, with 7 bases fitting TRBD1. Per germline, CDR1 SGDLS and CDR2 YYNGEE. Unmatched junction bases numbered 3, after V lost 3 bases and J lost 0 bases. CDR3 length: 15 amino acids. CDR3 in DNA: TGTGCCAGCAGCGCGGGACAGAACTCTGGAAACACCATATATTTT. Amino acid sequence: CASSAGQNSGNTIYF.

For the CDR3, the DNA is TGTGCCAGCAGGCGTAACTACGAGCAGTACTTC. It encodes CASRRNYEQYF. The chain has TRBV12-3 or TRBV12-4 and TRBJ2-7; D is unresolved. This CDR3 comprises 11 residues. The V end was cut by 6 bases, the J end by 3 bases, with 6 bases between.

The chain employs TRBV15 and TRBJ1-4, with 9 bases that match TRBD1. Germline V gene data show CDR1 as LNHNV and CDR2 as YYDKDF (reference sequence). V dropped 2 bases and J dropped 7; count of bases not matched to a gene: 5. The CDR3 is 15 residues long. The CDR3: CATSRTGGWVEKLFF. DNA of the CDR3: TGTGCCACCAGCAGAACAGGGGGCTGGGTTGAAAAACTGTTTTTT. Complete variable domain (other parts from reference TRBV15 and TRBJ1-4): DAMVIQNPRYQVTQFGKPVTLSCSQTLNHNVMYWYQQKSSQAPKLLFHYYDKDFNNEADTPDNFQSRRPNTSFCFLDIRSPGLGDTAMYLCATSRTGGWVEKLFFGSGTQLSVL.

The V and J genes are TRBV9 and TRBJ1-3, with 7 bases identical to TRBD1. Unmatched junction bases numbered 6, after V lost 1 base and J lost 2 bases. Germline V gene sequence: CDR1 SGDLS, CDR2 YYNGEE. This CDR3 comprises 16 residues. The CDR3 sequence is CASSVTDRDAGNTIYF. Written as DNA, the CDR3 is TGTGCCAGCAGCGTAACCGACAGGGACGCTGGAAACACCATATATTTT.

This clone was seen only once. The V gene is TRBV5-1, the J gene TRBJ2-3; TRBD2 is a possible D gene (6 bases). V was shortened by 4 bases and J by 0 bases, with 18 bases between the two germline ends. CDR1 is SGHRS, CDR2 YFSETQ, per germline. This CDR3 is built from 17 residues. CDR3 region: CASSRGQGGLSTDTQYF. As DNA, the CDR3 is TGCGCCAGCAGCCGGGGCCAGGGAGGATTGAGCACAGATACGCAGTATTTT.

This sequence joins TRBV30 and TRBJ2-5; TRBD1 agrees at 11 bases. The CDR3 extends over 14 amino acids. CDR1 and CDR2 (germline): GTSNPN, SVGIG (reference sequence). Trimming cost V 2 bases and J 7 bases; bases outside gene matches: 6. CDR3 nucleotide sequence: TGTGCCTGGAGTCCCCCGGGACAGGGGGGGACCCAGTACTTC. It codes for CAWSPPGQGGTQYF.

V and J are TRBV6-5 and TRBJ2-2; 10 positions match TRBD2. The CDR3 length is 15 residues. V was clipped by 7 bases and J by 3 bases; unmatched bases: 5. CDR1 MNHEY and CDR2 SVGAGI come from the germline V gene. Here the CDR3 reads CASTWTSGYTGELFF. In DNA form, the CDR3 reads TGTGCCAGCACTTGGACTAGCGGATACACCGGGGAGCTGTTTTTT.

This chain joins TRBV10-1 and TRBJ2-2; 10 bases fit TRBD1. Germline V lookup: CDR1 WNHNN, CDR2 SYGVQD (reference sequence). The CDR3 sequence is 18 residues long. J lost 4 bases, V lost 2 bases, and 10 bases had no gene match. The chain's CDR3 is CASSEVGTGVSATGELFF. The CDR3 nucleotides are TGCGCCAGCAGTGAGGTGGGGACAGGGGTGTCGGCCACCGGGGAGCTGTTTTTT.